This T cell receptor beta chain stems from a study of blood T cell repertoires in COVID-19. Clones were read by immunoSEQ multiplex PCR, and TCRdb kept only the in-frame ones, dropping some. The sample yields 150,000 to 200,000 clones, roughly 90% seen once. This clonotype was sampled from a man between 60 and 75 years old with acute or convalescent COVID-19. Material for sequencing was peripheral blood.

The DNA for the CDR3 is TGTGCCAGCAGCCAAGCGGGACAGGAGCTGAATGGCTACACCTTC. Protein: CASSQAGQELNGYTF. This chain connects TRBV4-2 to TRBJ1-2; 8 bases line up with TRBD1. The V gene end was trimmed by 1 base and the J gene end by 6 bases; junction bases not matched to a gene: 7. The CDR3 covers 15 residues. Germline V CDR1 and CDR2: LGHNA, YNFKEQ.